One and the same sample provided the 11 T cell receptor beta chains below, sequenced in a study of T cell responses to AZD1222 COVID-19 vaccine. The data were produced by immunoSEQ multiplex PCR, yet TCRdb's version contains in-frame clones alone and is incomplete. In the table there are 100,000 or so clones, about 89% of which are singletons. Source: peripheral blood, taken 28 days after the second AZD1222 dose. Receptors originate from an adult who received the AZD1222 COVID-19 vaccine.

The genes are TRBV7-2 and TRBJ2-7, with D possibly being TRBD1 (5 bases). This CDR3 spans 15 amino acids. Trimming shortened V by 4 bases and J by 3 bases, and 16 bases separated the two germline ends. Germline CDR1 and CDR2: SGHTA and FQGNSA. CDR3 protein: CASSSSTGFSYEQYF. CDR3 nucleotide sequence: TGTGCCAGCAGCTCCTCCACAGGTTTTAGCTACGAGCAGTACTTC.

V is TRBV3-1 (or the pseudogene TRBV3-2) and J is TRBJ2-3; a weak D match, TRBD2 (5 bases). V dropped 2 bases and J dropped 3 bases, with 6 bases sitting between them. Looked up from germline, CDR1 is LGHDT and CDR2 is YNNKEL (reference sequence). The CDR3 totals 13 residues. CDR3 residues: CASSQLATDTQYF. The CDR3 nucleotides are TGTGCCAGCAGCCAACTAGCTACAGATACGCAGTATTTT.

The V and J genes are TRBV19 and TRBJ2-3, with 10 bases identical to TRBD2. From germline, CDR1 is LNHDA and CDR2 SQIVND (reference sequence). This CDR3 region has 16 residues. V lost 3 bases, J lost 7 bases, and 10 bases stayed unmatched. The CDR3 region has the DNA TGTGCCAGTAGTATTGGGGGAGCGGGGGGGCCCAATACGCAGTATTTT. It encodes CASSIGGAGGPNTQYF.

The chain is built from TRBV7-9 and TRBJ2-1; D gene uncertain. CDR3 length: 14 residues. Trimming cost V 0 bases and J 7 bases, with 10 bases left between them. Germline lookup yields CDR1 SEHNR and CDR2 FQNEAQ (reference sequence). CDR3 coding DNA: TGTGCCAGCAGCTTAGCCCCTGGGTGGAATGAGCAGTTCTTC. This codes for CASSLAPGWNEQFF.

This clone has just one count. Other DNA sequences in this sample translate to the same CDR3. The chain employs TRBV7-2 and TRBJ1-6, with D unresolved. Germline V gene lookup returns CDR1 SGHTA and CDR2 FQGNSA. CDR3 size: 14 residues. V was clipped by 1 base and J by 7 bases, with 8 bases between them. The CDR3 region is CASSLGGWNSPLHF. DNA of the CDR3: TGTGCCAGCAGCTTAGGAGGGTGGAATTCACCCCTCCACTTT.

This chain connects TRBV5-8 to TRBJ2-2; 8 bases map to TRBD2. V dropped 1 base and J dropped 6; count of bases not matched to a gene: 14. The germline V gene has CDR1 SGHTS and CDR2 YDEGEE. The CDR3 length is 18 residues. This chain's CDR3 is CASSLSLADPRGSGELFF. The CDR3 DNA sequence: TGTGCCAGCAGCTTGTCACTAGCGGACCCTCGGGGGTCCGGGGAGCTGTTTTTT.

This clone was observed once. The chain carries TRBV7-3 and TRBJ1-1; D ambiguous. V lost 0 bases to trimming and J lost 0 bases, with 2 bases between them. Germline CDR1 SGHTA, CDR2 FQGTGA. The CDR3 loop spans 13 amino acids. The CDR3 nucleotides are TGTGCCAGCAGCTTAACGGTGAACACTGAAGCTTTCTTT. Protein: CASSLTVNTEAFF.

The gene calls are TRBV19 and TRBJ1-4; tentatively, D is TRBD1 (5 bases). Germline CDR1 LNHDA, CDR2 SQIVND (reference sequence). The CDR3 contains 16 residues. The V end was cut by 5 bases, the J end by 4 bases, with 17 bases between. The CDR3 region is CASSPRGREDNEKLFF. DNA of the CDR3: TGTGCCAGTAGTCCCCGGGGACGGGAAGATAATGAAAAACTGTTTTTT.

The rearrangement joins TRBV7-2 to TRBJ2-2, with D unresolved. Germline CDR1 and CDR2: SGHTA and FQGNSA. This CDR3 is built from 15 residues. V was trimmed by 5 bases and J by 1 base, leaving 11 bases between them. The CDR3 here is CASSKTTVNTGELFF. Written as DNA, the CDR3 is TGTGCCAGCAGCAAAACAACAGTGAACACCGGGGAGCTGTTTTTT.

The V call is TRBV7-8, the J call TRBJ1-4; TRBD1 agrees at 7 bases. The CDR3 totals 15 residues. CDR1 is SGHVS and CDR2 is FQNEAQ in the germline V gene. Trimming removed 5 bases from V and 6 bases from J; junction bases left unmatched: 9. The CDR3 loop reads CASSPKDREYEKLFF. CDR3 sequence (DNA): TGTGCCAGCAGCCCCAAAGACAGGGAATATGAAAAACTGTTTTTT.

The rearrangement links TRBV4-1 to TRBJ2-7; D is perhaps TRBD2 (5 bases). CDR3 size: 14 residues. CDR1 and CDR2 (germline): MGHRA, YSYEKL. V was shortened by 2 bases and J by 3 bases, with 11 bases between the two germline ends. The CDR3 nucleotides read TGCGCCAGCAGCCAACAGCAAACTAGCTACGAGCAGTACTTC. Protein sequence: CASSQQQTSYEQYF.